Sequencing of this T cell receptor (beta chain) was carried out in a study of read filtering for tumor transcriptome and immune sequencing. The overall study: Mean patient age was 65.9 years, range 47 to 80; 17 to 20 male, around 15 female. By R-ISS, stages I, II and III held 8, 16 and 7 patients.

Findings and caveats of the study: Single-read clonotypes: about 81.9% of IR-seq clonotypes (roughly 3.2% of reads), about 75% of RNA-seq clonotypes (nearly 45% of reads).

V lost 2 bases and J lost 1; bases outside the gene matches: 8. The germline V gene encodes CDR1 SQVTM and CDR2 ANQGSEA. This CDR3 comprises 16 residues. This clonotype occurred many times. Its antigen is as yet unknown. Molecular barcoded adaptors covering alpha/delta and beta/gamma chains were used on 400 to 450 ng RNA. TCRdb fed the reads into MiXCR, producing one record per CDR3 protein. The sample includes tens of thousands of distinct CDR3 sequences, roughly 21% of them seen just once. This rearrangement joins TRBV29-1 to TRBJ2-1; 7 nucleotides align to TRBD2. Sequences were obtained from a population of CD138-negative cells sorted from bone marrow. The TCR was taken from a donor at least 40 years old with multiple myeloma. In DNA form, the CDR3 reads TGCAGCGTTGAATGGGCAGGGAGGGGATCCTACAATGAGCAGTTCTTC. This encodes CSVEWAGRGSYNEQFF.